The sequence of this T cell receptor beta chain was determined in a study of T-cell reconstitution after alpha-beta-depleted transplantation in children. Unique molecular identifiers were built into the TCRbeta library. TCRdb analysed the PCR reads with MiXCR anew, one entry per CDR3 protein. The top ten clones hold approximately 16% of a sample with about 100,000 distinct CDR3 sequences, 6% to 9% of them seen once. Regarding this clonotype: What it recognizes is unknown.

V trimming: 5 bases; J trimming: 1 base; junction bases outside the gene matches: 9. The CDR3 is 16 residues long. CDR1 is LGHNA, CDR2 YNFKEQ, per germline. Findings and caveats of the study: Diversity of TCRbeta at day 60 was high in some patients, arising from surviving recipient T cells and thymic progenitors. When one year had passed after transplant, most T-cell counts and diversity came from newly produced T cells. Reports say that about two months after transplant, the alpha-beta T cells came out of several hundred graft clones that had expanded.

This specimen was PBMCs, taken before TCRalphabeta/CD19-depleted stem cell transplant. The sequence was collected from a boy younger than 10 with acute lymphoblastic leukemia, due to receive a stem cell transplant. This chain links TRBV4-2 with TRBJ2-7, with TRBD2 identical over 9 bases. CDR3 amino acids: CASSSSSGDLSYEQYF. The DNA of the CDR3 is TGTGCCAGCAGCTCATCTAGCGGGGACCTTTCCTACGAGCAGTACTTC.